These 13 T cell receptor beta chains share one sample of origin, sequenced in a study of T cells in Graves' hyperthyroidism and ophthalmopathy. What was amplified from RNA transcripts were TCR beta CDR3 regions. In the first-round RT-PCR of the TCR CDR3, the HTBI primer set was used. TCRdb used MiXCR to reprocess the multiplex PCR reads, holding one entry per CDR3 protein. The data contain hundreds of thousands of distinct CDR3 sequences, less than 15% of them singletons. The source material was blood. The source of these receptors is a woman in her late teens or twenties with Graves' hyperthyroidism.

The chain couples TRBV5-5 to TRBJ1-6, with D unresolved. Trimming removed 4 bases from V and 10 bases from J, with 15 bases in between. The CDR3 contains 14 residues. In germline, CDR1 is SGHKS, CDR2 YYEKEE (reference sequence). DNA for the CDR3: TGTGCCAGCAGCCCGGCGGGAGCAGGATCACCCCTCCACTTT. It encodes CASSPAGAGSPLHF.

The chain carries TRBV7-9 and TRBJ1-3; D is unresolved. CDR3 length: 13 residues. V lost 6 bases to trimming and J lost 3 bases, with 9 bases between them. Germline values: CDR1 SEHNR, CDR2 FQNEAQ (reference sequence). The CDR3 sequence: CASRSDGGNTIYF. The CDR3 nucleotides read TGTGCCAGCAGATCGGACGGTGGAAACACCATATATTTT. Looking up the rest from reference TRBV7-9 and TRBJ1-3 gives the full variable domain: DTGVSQNPRHKITKRGQNVTFRCDPISEHNRLYWYRQTLGQGPEFLTYFQNEAQLEKSRLLSDRFSAERPKGSFSTLEIQRTEQGDSAMYLCASRSDGGNTIYFGEGSWLTVV.

This clonotype has at least ten counts. The chain carries TRBV28 and TRBJ2-7; tentative D call: TRBD2 (7 bases). CDR1 and CDR2 from the germline V gene are MDHEN and SYDVKM. CDR3 length equals 16 residues. Deletions cut 4 bases from V and 4 bases from J, with 20 bases between. CDR3 residues: CASSSRIQGGVYEQYF. CDR3 coding DNA: TGTGCCAGCAGTTCAAGGATACAGGGAGGGGTTTACGAGCAGTACTTC.

V is TRBV7-8 and J is TRBJ1-3; 10 bases match TRBD1. J gave up 1 base and V 5 bases, and 5 bases lay outside the gene matches. The germline gives CDR1 SGHVS, CDR2 FQNEAQ. CDR3 length: 16 residues. The CDR3 nucleotides read TGTGCCAGCAGCCCTCCGGGACAGGGGTCTGGAAACACCATATATTTT. Translating it yields CASSPPGQGSGNTIYF.

This clonotype was counted ten times or more. J is TRBJ2-1 and V is TRBV7-3; unclear D gene. Trimming stripped 4 bases from V and 4 bases from J, with 8 bases between. From germline, CDR1 is SGHTA and CDR2 FQGTGA. CDR3 length equals 13 residues. The CDR3 loop is CASSSLQYNEQFF. The CDR3 DNA reads as TGTGCCAGCAGCTCCCTCCAATACAATGAGCAGTTCTTC.

In nucleotides, the CDR3 is TGTGCCAGCTCAATCGGGACAGGACGCTACGAGCAGTACTTC. Protein: CASSIGTGRYEQYF. The V call is TRBV18, the J call TRBJ2-7; 8 bases are a match to TRBD1. The J segment lost 3 bases and the V segment lost 5 bases, leaving 6 bases of the junction unmatched. From germline, CDR1 is KGHSH and CDR2 LQKENI. The CDR3 runs to 14 residues.

This clonotype has at least ten counts. V gene TRBV12-3 or TRBV12-4 combines with J gene TRBJ2-1, with TRBD2 matching over 7 bases. J was trimmed by 9 bases and V by 5 bases; bases with no gene match: 13. This CDR3 is built from 15 residues. The CDR3 sequence is CASSRAGLLMGEQFF. The CDR3 nucleotides are TGTGCCAGCAGTCGGGCGGGACTACTGATGGGTGAGCAGTTCTTC.

This clonotype was detected a few times. This rearrangement joins TRBV6-2 or TRBV6-3 to TRBJ1-2; 10 bases fit TRBD1. The CDR3 sequence is 15 residues long. The germline gives CDR1 MNHEY, CDR2 SVGEGT. Trimming removed 4 bases from V and 5 bases from J; junction bases left unmatched: 7. CDR3 DNA: TGTGCCAGCAGTTTCGAGACAGGGGGCTGGTATGGCTACACCTTC. Translating it yields CASSFETGGWYGYTF.

The chain uses TRBV4-1 and TRBJ2-2; 13 nucleotides align to TRBD2. V was clipped by 2 bases and J by 1 base; unmatched bases: 1. This CDR3 comprises 17 residues. Germline loops: CDR1 MGHRA, CDR2 YSYEKL. CDR3 loop: CASSQTSGRGNTGELFF. As DNA, the CDR3 is TGCGCCAGCAGCCAAACTAGCGGGAGGGGGAACACCGGGGAGCTGTTTTTT.

Many counts were recorded for this clonotype. The chain is built from TRBV14 and TRBJ1-6; no firm D call. V lost 0 bases and J lost 8, with 5 bases in between. Germline V gives CDR1 SGHDN, CDR2 FVKESK. The CDR3 has 13 residues. The CDR3 protein is CASSQEGYSPLHF. The CDR3 DNA is TGTGCCAGCAGCCAAGAAGGATATTCACCCCTCCACTTT.

This clonotype showed up many times. This chain connects TRBV18 to TRBJ2-1, with 9 nucleotides matching TRBD2. Per the germline V gene, CDR1 is KGHSH and CDR2 is LQKENI. V lost 3 bases, J lost 5 bases, and 5 bases stayed unmatched. The CDR3 spans 15 residues. The CDR3 is CASSPAKREDNEQFF. The CDR3 nucleotides read TGTGCCAGCTCACCTGCTAAGCGGGAGGACAATGAGCAGTTCTTC.

The chain uses TRBV15 and TRBJ1-2; TRBD1 agrees at 8 bases. V shed 0 bases and J 7 bases; nucleotides not matched to a gene: 13. The CDR3 contains 17 residues. Per germline, CDR1 LNHNV and CDR2 YYDKDF (reference sequence). The CDR3 bases are TGTGCCACCAGCAGAGAGCAGGGGGCGCGGGGTTTGGGTGGCTACACCTTC. As protein: CATSREQGARGLGGYTF.

This clonotype has at least ten counts. The chain is built from TRBV12-3 or TRBV12-4 and TRBJ1-6, with D maybe TRBD1 (6 bases). The CDR3 loop spans 15 amino acids. Between the trimmed V and J ends, which lost 6 bases and 7 bases, there was a span of 16 bases. The CDR3 spells CASSLARGRNSPLHF. The CDR3 region has the DNA TGTGCCAGCAGCCTAGCCAGGGGCCGGAATTCACCCCTCCACTTT.